This entry features one T cell receptor beta chain sequence. Its antigen remains unidentified. This entry comes from a study of shared clonotypes between healthy human individuals. Germline CDR1 SGDLS, CDR2 YYNGEE. V dropped 6 bases and J dropped 10; count of bases not matched to a gene: 3. The CDR3 has 10 amino acids. The team ran DNA from unsorted PBMCs on ten immunoSEQ deep assay plates for sequencing. In the authors' workflow: Owing to the provision of junction-only sequences devoid of quality scores by immunoSEQ, filtering differed. Clones were read by immunoSEQ multiplex PCR, and TCRdb kept only the in-frame ones, dropping some. V, J and clone size are taken as reported in that table, and D and trimming were inferred from the DNA itself. The sample shows approximately 500,000 clones, 78% of them seen only once. Findings of the study overall: Genetic and exposure-history diversity was limited by the few donors.

The chain joins TRBV9 to TRBJ2-7; 8 positions agree with TRBD2. This receptor was obtained from a woman aged 35 to 49 in good health. Some clones in this sample may be carry-over from other donors' samples. The sample was PBMCs. The CDR3 DNA sequence: TGTGCCAGCACGGGGGGGCGACAGTACTTC. It is translated as CASTGGRQYF.